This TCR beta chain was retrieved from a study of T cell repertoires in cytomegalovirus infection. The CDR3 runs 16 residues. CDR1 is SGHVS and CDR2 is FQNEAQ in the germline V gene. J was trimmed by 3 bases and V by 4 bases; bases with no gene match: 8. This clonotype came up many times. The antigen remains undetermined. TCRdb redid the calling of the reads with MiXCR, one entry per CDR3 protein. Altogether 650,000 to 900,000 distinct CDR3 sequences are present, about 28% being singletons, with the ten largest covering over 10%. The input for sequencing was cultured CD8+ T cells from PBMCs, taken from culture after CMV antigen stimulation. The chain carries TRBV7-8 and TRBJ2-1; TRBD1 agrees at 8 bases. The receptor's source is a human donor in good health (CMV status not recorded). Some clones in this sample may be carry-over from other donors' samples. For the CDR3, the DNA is TGTGCCAGCAGCTACCACGACAGGGGATACTACAATGAGCAGTTCTTC. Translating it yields CASSYHDRGYYNEQFF.